The 15 T cell receptor beta chains below all came from one sample that was sequenced in a study of CD8+ T cells in alopecia areata (dated by TCRdb to about 2018). The method behind the library was the immunoSEQ multiplex PCR assay. RNA was extracted from all samples and reverse transcribed into cDNA, which served as template for TCR sequencing. Here the immuneACCESS table is served through TCRdb, limited to in-frame sequences with V and J called. Missing clones are a known gap in these copies; in checked studies unresolved V genes cover under half, and the rest lacks a known reason. Present in this sample are around 97,000 clones, 80% to 90% of which were seen just once. The leading ten clones occupy approximately 10% of the sample. The treatment or condition label corresponds to: oral pan-JAK inhibitor, 5-10 mg twice daily. Here the sequenced sample was CD8+ T cells sorted from blood, taken at approximately week 30, from a patient treated with tofacitinib. These receptors were collected from a human donor with alopecia areata.

This sequence joins TRBV6-5 and TRBJ2-6; TRBD2 is a possible D gene (5 bases). Trimming stripped 5 bases from V and 2 bases from J, with 7 bases between. Germline-derived CDR1 and CDR2 are MNHEY and SVGAGI. The CDR3 is 14 residues long. The CDR3 is CASSELAGANVLTF. The CDR3 DNA reads TGTGCCAGCAGTGAACTAGCTGGGGCCAACGTCCTGACTTTC.

This sequence joins TRBV5-4 and TRBJ1-2; D uncertain. Germline lookup yields CDR1 SGHNT and CDR2 YYREEE (reference sequence). The ends were cut back, 4 bases at V and 4 bases at J, with 5 bases in the middle. CDR3 size: 11 residues. The CDR3 coding sequence is TGTGCCAGCAGCGGGTCCTATGGCTACACCTTC. Encoded protein: CASSGSYGYTF.

The chain links TRBV11-2 to TRBJ2-4; no reliable D call. Trimming took off 5 bases at V and 8 bases at J, with 19 bases between the two ends. Germline V CDR1 and CDR2: SGHAT, FQNNGV. This CDR3 region has 15 residues. CDR3 amino acids: CASSHPDLFGDIQYF. The CDR3 nucleotides are TGTGCCAGCAGCCACCCGGACCTTTTTGGGGACATTCAGTACTTC.

This clone was seen once. J is TRBJ2-7 and V is TRBV5-1; a possible D gene is TRBD2 (6 bases). CDR3 length equals 15 residues. CDR1 SGHRS and CDR2 YFSETQ come from the germline V gene. The V end lost 0 bases, the J end lost 0 bases, and 10 bases lay between the germline ends. CDR3 protein: CASSLGLALSYEQYF. The DNA of the CDR3 is TGCGCCAGCAGCTTGGGCCTAGCGCTCTCCTACGAGCAGTACTTC.

This chain connects TRBV11-2 to TRBJ2-7, with a weak D call TRBD2 (6 bases). The CDR3 length is 14 residues. Germline V CDR1 and CDR2: SGHAT, FQNNGV. V lost 1 base to trimming and J lost 2 bases, with 9 bases between them. The CDR3 DNA sequence: TGTGCCAGCAGCTTAGCTAGCGACACCTACGAGCAGTACTTC. Encoded protein: CASSLASDTYEQYF. Based on the CDR3 plus reference TRBV11-2 and TRBJ2-7, the full variable domain is EAGVAQSPRYKIIEKRQSVAFWCNPISGHATLYWYQQILGQGPKLLIQFQNNGVVDDSQLPKDRFSAERLKGVDSTLKIQPAKLEDSAVYLCASSLASDTYEQYFGPGTRLTVT.

This chain links TRBV19 with TRBJ2-7; the match to TRBD2 covers 12 bases. The germline V gene encodes CDR1 LNHDA and CDR2 SQIVND (reference sequence). This CDR3 has 14 amino acids. The ends lost 4 bases at V and 2 bases at J; junction bases unmatched: 0. The chain's CDR3 is CASSRLAGAYEQYF. In DNA form, the CDR3 reads TGTGCCAGTAGTAGACTAGCGGGAGCCTACGAGCAGTACTTC.

The chain recombines TRBV9 with TRBJ1-1; D not certain. The CDR3 is 13 residues long. Germline loops: CDR1 SGDLS, CDR2 YYNGEE. Trimming cost V 0 bases and J 5 bases, with 8 bases left between them. The CDR3 is CASSVAGKTEAFF. For the CDR3, the DNA is TGTGCCAGCAGCGTAGCGGGGAAAACTGAAGCTTTCTTT.

The genes are TRBV7-9 and TRBJ2-7, with D uncertain. This CDR3 is built from 14 residues. Germline values: CDR1 SEHNR, CDR2 FQNEAQ (reference sequence). Trimming took off 5 bases at V and 6 bases at J, with 17 bases between the two ends. CDR3 DNA: TGTGCCAGCAGCCATGACGGTGGGGTTGGCGAGCAGTACTTC. It specifies CASSHDGGVGEQYF.

This clone turned up a few times. The chain recombines TRBV4-1 with TRBJ2-7; 10 nucleotides match TRBD1. Germline CDR1 reads MGHRA; CDR2 reads YSYEKL. The junction had 10 bases not matched to a gene; V was cut back by 4 bases and J by 7 bases. The CDR3 has 15 residues. The CDR3 sequence is CASSLSGTGAGEQYF. The CDR3 DNA reads TGCGCCAGCAGCCTTTCCGGGACAGGGGCAGGGGAGCAGTACTTC.

The chain carries TRBV2 and TRBJ2-1; 12 bases are a match to TRBD2. The V segment lost 9 bases and the J segment 4 bases; nucleotides outside the gene matches: 4. Germline-derived CDR1 and CDR2 are SNHLY and FYNNEI. This CDR3 comprises 14 residues. CDR3 region: CARRTSGMYNEQFF. The CDR3 DNA sequence: TGTGCCAGGAGGACTAGCGGGATGTACAATGAGCAGTTCTTC.

This sequence joins TRBV9 and TRBJ2-2; D gene unclear. The CDR3 spans 14 residues. Germline V lookup: CDR1 SGDLS, CDR2 YYNGEE. Trimming took 4 bases from V and 7 from J, leaving 14 bases between them. CDR3 in amino acids: CASSLLELDGELFF. The CDR3 bases are TGTGCCAGCAGCCTCCTCGAATTAGACGGGGAGCTGTTTTTT.

The chain carries TRBV7-9 and TRBJ2-3; D not resolved. From germline, CDR1 is SEHNR and CDR2 FQNEAQ (reference sequence). CDR3 length: 15 residues. Trimming shortened V by 1 base and J by 1 base, and 9 bases separated the two germline ends. The DNA for the CDR3 is TGTGCCAGCAGCTTAGGCGTGGGCCGCACAGATACGCAGTATTTT. Protein product: CASSLGVGRTDTQYF.

V usage is TRBV7-9 and J usage is TRBJ2-3, with 13 bases identical to TRBD2. Germline-derived CDR1 and CDR2 are SEHNR and FQNEAQ (reference sequence). The ends lost 1 base at V and 5 bases at J; junction bases unmatched: 6. This CDR3 comprises 17 residues. CDR3 coding DNA: TGTGCCAGCAGCTTAGGGACTAGCGGGAGAAGGGGAGATACGCAGTATTTT. Protein sequence: CASSLGTSGRRGDTQYF.

The chain combines TRBV6-5 with TRBJ2-1, with 9 bases matching TRBD2. The junction had 7 bases not matched to a gene; V was cut back by 5 bases and J by 8 bases. Germline values: CDR1 MNHEY, CDR2 SVGAGI. The CDR3 totals 14 residues. CDR3 protein: CASSSGTSLDEQFF. The CDR3 DNA is TGTGCCAGCAGTAGCGGGACTAGCCTCGATGAGCAGTTCTTC.

The chain joins TRBV7-2 to TRBJ2-1, with TRBD2 as a possible D gene (7 bases). The CDR3 contains 15 residues. The germline V gene encodes CDR1 SGHTA and CDR2 FQGNSA. The V gene lost 3 bases and the J gene lost 2 bases, with 11 bases spanning the gap. DNA for the CDR3: TGTGCCAGCAGCTTGGGCGGGGGCGCCTACAATGAGCAGTTCTTC. The encoded protein is CASSLGGGAYNEQFF.